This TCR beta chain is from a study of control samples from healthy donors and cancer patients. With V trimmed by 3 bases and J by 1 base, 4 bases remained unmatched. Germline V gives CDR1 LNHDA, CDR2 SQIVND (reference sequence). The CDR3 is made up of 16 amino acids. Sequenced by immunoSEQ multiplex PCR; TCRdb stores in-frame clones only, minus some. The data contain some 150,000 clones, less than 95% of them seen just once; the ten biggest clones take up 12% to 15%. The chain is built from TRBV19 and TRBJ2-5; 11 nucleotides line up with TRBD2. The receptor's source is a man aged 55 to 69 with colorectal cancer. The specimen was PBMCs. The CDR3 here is CASSMTGLAGQETQYF. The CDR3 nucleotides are TGTGCCAGTAGTATGACAGGACTAGCGGGCCAAGAGACCCAGTACTTC.